The present entry profiles one TCR beta chain with its context. It has no known antigen specificity. Qualities for individual bases were not recorded, and no much larger clone is one base off. V has 7 bases trimmed and J has 4 bases trimmed; junction bases matching no gene number 7. The CDR3 has 14 amino acids, counting the end cysteine and phenylalanine. The retained sequence is limited to the CDR3, 42 bases, with the frame set at the first base. CDR1 and CDR2, per the germline V gene, are KGHSH and LQKENI. The entry originates in a study of T cell responses to AZD1222 COVID-19 vaccine (dated by TCRdb to 2020 to 2022). About the investigation overall: Because spike-specific TCR depth and breadth did not differ between the two schedules, AZD1222 recipients who got a second dose at roughly 4 weeks were pooled with those who got a second dose at roughly 12 weeks. A total of 233 trial participants underwent TCR sequencing, of whom 207 had received two doses of AZD1222 and 26 had received two doses of the MenACWY control vaccine. Trial participants were enrolled into age subgroups of 18-55, 56-69 and 70-plus years, which contained about 150, 28 and 57 TCR-sequenced participants, respectively.

The label giving this sample's time point can be read as: baseline before first vaccination. Vaccinee samples were obtained from the UK trials COV001 and COV002, which included a single-blind randomized controlled phase 2/3 trial of AZD1222 (ChAdOx1 nCoV-19) in healthy adults. For TCRbeta chain sequencing, PBMC samples were collected from trial participants at day 0 and at day 28 after the second dose. The CDR3 regions of human TCRbeta chains were analyzed by immunosequencing. The paper's processing steps were these. TCRs in the repertoires were matched against a reference library of SARS-CoV-2-specific TCRs that had been generated with the MIRA antigen-specificity platform. Breadth meant the fraction of unique TCRs that were SARS-CoV-2-associated, whereas depth meant the fraction of total T cells that were SARS-CoV-2-associated. Using the MIRA data, each spike-specific TCR was mapped to the spike region that the TCR reacts to and placed in a CD4 or CD8 class. Log10-transformed breadth and depth values were compared by one-way ANOVA with Sidak's multiple comparisons tests. The clones in this table, taken by TCRdb from immuneACCESS, are in-frame only. Not every clone is retained; where verified, under half of the shortfall comes from an unresolved V gene, and the cause of the rest is unknown. D and trimming were read from the DNA, whereas the V and J calls and clone size are those reported in that table. The sample yields over 120,000 clones; approximately 92% were counted once. 5% of the sample goes to the ten largest clones.

The investigation overall reported the following: In the small 56-69-year group, the increase in depth fell short of significance, most likely because of low power. Because no samples from the day 14 peak response were available, repertoires could be characterized only after the peak T cell response. Participants were mostly white British and included more females than males, and it was suggested by the authors that clonal diversity may have been underestimated. After two AZD1222 doses, spike-specific TCR breadth and depth were significantly higher than at day 0 and than in MenACWY recipients. Conclusions about previously exposed vaccinees are limited, since just 6 or 7 AZD1222 recipients were seropositive for SARS-CoV-2 at baseline. Vaccine-associated CD4 TCRs spanned the whole spike protein, with dominant responses in regions 160-218 and 743-854. Reportedly, close to half of the unique spike-specific TCRs recognized epitopes lying outside the regions that are mutated in the B.1.351 and B.1.1.7 variants.

The source was peripheral blood, collected on day 0 of AZD1222 vaccination. This clonotype was sampled from an adult in good health. The chain is made from TRBV18 and TRBJ2-7, with TRBD1 identical over 10 junction bases. The DNA is as follows: TGTGCCAGCTACCCGGGACAGGGGACTTACGAGCAGTACTTC. Its product reads: CASYPGQGTYEQYF.